This T cell receptor (beta chain) was sequenced for a study of human T cells and chemical hapten exposure. Overall study: Minor volume differences among pooled libraries chiefly drove per-sample TCR yield variation.

The library attached unique molecular identifiers to individual cDNA molecules. TCRdb recomputed calls from the RACE reads with MiXCR, one row per CDR3 protein. The sample consists of under 400,000 distinct CDR3 sequences, approximately 5.1% of them appearing once. With V trimmed by 7 bases and J by 4 bases, 7 bases remained unmatched. This CDR3 has 14 residues. Germline CDR1 is LNHDA and CDR2 is SQIVND (reference sequence). Time point: pre-sensitization, week 0. Treatment here: therapeutic diphenylcyclopropenone sensitization with weekly scalp DPC. The study enrolled 18 to 70-year-old alopecia patients suitable for DPC. This clonotype was counted ten times or more.

V usage is TRBV19 and J usage is TRBJ1-2, with TRBD1 identical over 9 bases. The sample consisted of whole blood, taken in connection with sensitization to the hapten diphenylcyclopropenone (DPC). The clonotype comes from a woman between 45 and 60 years old with alopecia areata. Some clones in this sample may be carry-over from other donors' samples. The CDR3 DNA reads TGTGCCAGTATGGGGGACAGGGACGGCTATGGCTACACCTTC. Encoded protein: CASMGDRDGYGYTF.